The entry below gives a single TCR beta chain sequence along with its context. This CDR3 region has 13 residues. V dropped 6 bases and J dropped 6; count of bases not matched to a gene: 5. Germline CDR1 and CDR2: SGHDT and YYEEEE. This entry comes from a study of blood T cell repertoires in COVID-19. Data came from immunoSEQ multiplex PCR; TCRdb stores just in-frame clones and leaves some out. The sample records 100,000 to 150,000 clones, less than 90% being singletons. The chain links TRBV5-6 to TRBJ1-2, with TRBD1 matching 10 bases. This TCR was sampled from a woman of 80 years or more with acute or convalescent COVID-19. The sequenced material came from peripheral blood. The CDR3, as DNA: TGTGCCAGCACCCGGGACAGGGGTAATGGCTACACCTTC. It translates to CASTRDRGNGYTF.